This entry is about one T cell receptor (beta chain). This clonotype was seen more than once but under ten times. Its target antigen remains unknown. Per-nucleotide qualities are absent, and no much larger clonotype sits a single base away. Library creation used PCR. The instrument given in TCRdb is Illumina HiSeq 2500. To normalize quantification of the TCRbeta repertoire, the TCR libraries were built with molecular barcoding that relied on unique molecular identifiers. Through fastp at Q25 and MiXCR, TCRdb rebuilt clones from the public reads, retaining in-frame beta chains. Each entry is one CDR3 protein sequence, shown with its most common DNA and genes. The sample table contains around 370,000 distinct CDR3 sequences; only one count was recorded for about 17% of them. The top ten constitute around two fifths of the sample. In the germline V gene, CDR1 corresponds to MDHEN and CDR2 to SYDVKM. V and J lose 7 bases and 6 bases, and a span of 34 bases separates them. The CDR3 has 19 amino acids, counting the end cysteine and phenylalanine. Only the CDR3 DNA stays, 57 bases, in frame from base 1.

This specimen's treatment or condition label, per the study, means: allogeneic hematopoietic cell transplantation with graft depleted of TCRalphabeta T cells and CD19 B cells. Transplant recipients were children who received TCRalphabeta/CD19-depleted allogeneic hematopoietic cell grafts. This sample was taken from a study of T-cell reconstitution after alpha-beta-depleted transplantation in children (dated by TCRdb to the mid-2010s). About the full investigation: Using TCR repertoire profiling, the study quantitatively followed how T-cell immune reconstitution unfolded in children after TCRalphabeta/CD19-depleted allogeneic hematopoietic cell transplantation. On the study overall, not on this receptor specifically: Over the following months the frequencies of hyperexpanded clones went down, and after one year T-cell counts and TCRbeta diversity were mostly credited to newly produced T cells. The apparently early alphabetaT-cell count recovery about two months after transplant was reportedly dependent on only several hundred rapidly expanded clones derived from non-depleted graft cells. In some patients, the high TCRbeta diversity seen at day 60 was put down to recipient T cells and intrathymic progenitors that had survived conditioning.

The material was PBMCs, mostly from graft donor cells, obtained 360 days after TCRalphabeta/CD19-depleted stem cell transplant. This clonotype was obtained from a male patient under 10 years old who had a stem cell transplant for acute lymphoblastic leukemia, so the T cells may come from the graft donor. The chain is assembled from TRBV28 and TRBJ2-7; possibly the D gene is TRBD1, per 6 matching bases. The CDR3 has the sequence CASTDIQGSATASRGEQYF. The DNA sequence reads TGTGCCAGCACTGACATCCAGGGGAGTGCTACAGCCTCCCGAGGCGAGCAGTACTTC.